The sequence of this TCR beta chain was determined in a study of CD8 T cells in Susac syndrome. Across the study: Blood was drawn from patients with Susac syndrome. At that point, they were therapy-naive, on corticosteroids, or on intravenous immunoglobulin alone.

This clonotype has a single count. TCR beta sequencing was performed on blood CD8+ and CD4+ T cells. The diagnostic criteria for definite or probable disease, as recently defined, were met by the patients with Susac syndrome. V was clipped by 1 base and J by 12 bases, with 12 bases between them. The V gene's germline CDR1 is SGHRS and CDR2 YFSETQ. This CDR3 contains 12 residues. After extraction with the RNeasy kit, roughly 0.5 to 1 ug of the RNA was reverse transcribed using random hexamers. Amplification of TCR beta CDR3 across 54 Vbeta and 13 Jbeta was performed with immunoSEQ multiplex PCR. TCRdb re-derived calls from the immunoSEQ multiplex PCR reads in MiXCR, one entry per CDR3 protein. Counted here are roughly 84,000 distinct CDR3 sequences, approximately 96% occurring once; the ten biggest clones make up 0.4% to 0.45%.

The receptor comes from a human donor with Susac syndrome. The chain joins TRBV5-1 to TRBJ2-3; D is possibly TRBD1 (5 bases). Sequencing used CD8+ T cells from PBMCs. The DNA for the CDR3 is TGCGCCAGCAGCTTGAATAGGACACTCCAGTATTTT. Residues: CASSLNRTLQYF.